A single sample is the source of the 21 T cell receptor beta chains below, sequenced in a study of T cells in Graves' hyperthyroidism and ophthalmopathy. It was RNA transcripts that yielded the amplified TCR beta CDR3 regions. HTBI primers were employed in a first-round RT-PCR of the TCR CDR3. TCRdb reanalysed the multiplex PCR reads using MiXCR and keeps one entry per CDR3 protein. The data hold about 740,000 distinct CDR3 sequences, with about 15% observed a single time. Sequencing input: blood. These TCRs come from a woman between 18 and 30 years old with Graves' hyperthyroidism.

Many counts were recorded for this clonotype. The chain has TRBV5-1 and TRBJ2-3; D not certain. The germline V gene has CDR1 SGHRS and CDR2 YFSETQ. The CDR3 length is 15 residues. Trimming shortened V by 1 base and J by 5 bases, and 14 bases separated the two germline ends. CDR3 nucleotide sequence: TGCGCCAGCAGCTTGCGGGCAAATCTAGGAGATACGCAGTATTTT. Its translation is CASSLRANLGDTQYF.

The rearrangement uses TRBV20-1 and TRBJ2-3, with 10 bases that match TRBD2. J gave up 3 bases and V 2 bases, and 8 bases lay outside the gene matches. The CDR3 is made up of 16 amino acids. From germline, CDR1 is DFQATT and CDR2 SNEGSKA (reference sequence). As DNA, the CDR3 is TGCAGTGCTAGATCTCGGCTAGCGGGAGAGACAGATACGCAGTATTTT. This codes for CSARSRLAGETDTQYF.

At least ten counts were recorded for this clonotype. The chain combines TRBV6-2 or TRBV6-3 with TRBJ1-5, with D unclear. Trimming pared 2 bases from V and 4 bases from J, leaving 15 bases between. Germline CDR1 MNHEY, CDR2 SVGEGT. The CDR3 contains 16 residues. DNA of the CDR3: TGTGCCAGCAGTTACATGTCGGCAGGTCGAAATCAGCCCCAGCATTTT. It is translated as CASSYMSAGRNQPQHF.

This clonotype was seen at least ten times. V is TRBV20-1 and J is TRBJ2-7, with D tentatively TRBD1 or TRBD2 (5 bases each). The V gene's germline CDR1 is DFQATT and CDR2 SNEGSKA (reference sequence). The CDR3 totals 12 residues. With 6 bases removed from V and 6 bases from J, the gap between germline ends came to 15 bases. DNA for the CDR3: TGCAGTGCGAGGGGTGGGCCAGGCGAGCAGTACTTC. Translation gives CSARGGPGEQYF.

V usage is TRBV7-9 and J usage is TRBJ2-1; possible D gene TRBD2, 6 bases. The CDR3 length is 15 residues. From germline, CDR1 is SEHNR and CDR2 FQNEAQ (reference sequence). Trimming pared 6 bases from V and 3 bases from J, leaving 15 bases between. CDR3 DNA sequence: TGTGCCAGCAGAAATGCGGGGTTTAACTACAATGAGCAGTTCTTC. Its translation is CASRNAGFNYNEQFF.

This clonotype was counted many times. CDR3 DNA sequence: TGTGCCAGCAGCCCCCTAGGGTGGACAGGGGGCGAGGCCGGCCAAGAGACCCAGTACTTC. Translating gives CASSPLGWTGGEAGQETQYF. The chain recombines TRBV7-9 with TRBJ2-5; TRBD1 matches 11 bases. V lost 5 bases, J lost 1 base, and 18 bases stayed unmatched. Germline assignment: CDR1 SEHNR and CDR2 FQNEAQ (reference sequence). There are 20 residues in the CDR3.

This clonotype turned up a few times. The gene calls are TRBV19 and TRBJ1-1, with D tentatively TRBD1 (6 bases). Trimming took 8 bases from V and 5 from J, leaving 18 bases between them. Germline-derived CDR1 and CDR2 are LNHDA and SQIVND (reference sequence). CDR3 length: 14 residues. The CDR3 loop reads CASAPWTELTEAFF. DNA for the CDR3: TGTGCCAGTGCCCCGTGGACAGAACTTACTGAAGCTTTCTTT.

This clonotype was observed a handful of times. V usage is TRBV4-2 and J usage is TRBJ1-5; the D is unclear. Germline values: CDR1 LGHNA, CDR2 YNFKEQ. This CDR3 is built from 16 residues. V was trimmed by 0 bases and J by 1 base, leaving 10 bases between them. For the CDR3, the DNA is TGTGCCAGCAGCCAAGATCAAGGGCTGAGCAATCAGCCCCAGCATTTT. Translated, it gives CASSQDQGLSNQPQHF.

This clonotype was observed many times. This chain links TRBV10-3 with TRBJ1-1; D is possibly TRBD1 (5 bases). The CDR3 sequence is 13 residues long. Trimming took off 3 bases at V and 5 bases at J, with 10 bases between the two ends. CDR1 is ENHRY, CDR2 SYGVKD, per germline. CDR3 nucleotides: TGTGCCATCAGTGATGTAGGGGAGACTGAAGCTTTCTTT. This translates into CAISDVGETEAFF.

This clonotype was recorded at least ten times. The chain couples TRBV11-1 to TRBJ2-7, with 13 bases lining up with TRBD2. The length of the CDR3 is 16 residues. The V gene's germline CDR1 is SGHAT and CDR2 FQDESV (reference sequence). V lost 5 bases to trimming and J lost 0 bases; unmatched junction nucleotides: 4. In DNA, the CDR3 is TGTGCCAGCAGCACGAGGACTAGCGGGGGCTCCTACGAGCAGTACTTC. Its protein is CASSTRTSGGSYEQYF.

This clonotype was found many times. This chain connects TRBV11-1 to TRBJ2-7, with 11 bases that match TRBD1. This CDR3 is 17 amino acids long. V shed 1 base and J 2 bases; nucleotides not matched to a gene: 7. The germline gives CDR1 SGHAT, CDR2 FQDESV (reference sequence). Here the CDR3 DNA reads TGTGCCAGCAGCTTAGAATCCGGGACAGGGGGTACCTACGAGCAGTACTTC. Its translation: CASSLESGTGGTYEQYF. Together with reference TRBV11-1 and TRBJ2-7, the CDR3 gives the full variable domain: EAEVAQSPRYKITEKSQAVAFWCDPISGHATLYWYRQILGQGPELLVQFQDESVVDDSQLPKDRFSAERLKGVDSTLKIQPAELGDSAMYLCASSLESGTGGTYEQYFGPGTRLTVT.

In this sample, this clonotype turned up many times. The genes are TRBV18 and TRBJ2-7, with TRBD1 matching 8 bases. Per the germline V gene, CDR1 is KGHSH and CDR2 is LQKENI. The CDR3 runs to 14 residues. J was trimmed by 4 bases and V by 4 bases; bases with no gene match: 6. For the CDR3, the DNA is TGTGCCAGCTCACTGAGGACAGGGTCTTACGAGCAGTACTTC. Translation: CASSLRTGSYEQYF.

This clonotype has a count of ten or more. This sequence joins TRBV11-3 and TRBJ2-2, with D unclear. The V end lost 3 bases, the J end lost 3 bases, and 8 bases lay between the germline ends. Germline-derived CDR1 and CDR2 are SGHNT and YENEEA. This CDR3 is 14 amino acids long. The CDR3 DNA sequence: TGTGCCAGCAGCTTCATTGGGTACACCGGGGAGCTGTTTTTT. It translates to CASSFIGYTGELFF.

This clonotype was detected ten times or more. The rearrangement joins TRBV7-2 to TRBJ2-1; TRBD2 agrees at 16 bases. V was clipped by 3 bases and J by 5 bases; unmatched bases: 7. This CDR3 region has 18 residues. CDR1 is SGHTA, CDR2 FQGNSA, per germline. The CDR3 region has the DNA TGTGCCAGCAGCTTGGGACTAGCGGGAGGGCCGGGGCACAATGAGCAGTTCTTC. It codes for CASSLGLAGGPGHNEQFF.

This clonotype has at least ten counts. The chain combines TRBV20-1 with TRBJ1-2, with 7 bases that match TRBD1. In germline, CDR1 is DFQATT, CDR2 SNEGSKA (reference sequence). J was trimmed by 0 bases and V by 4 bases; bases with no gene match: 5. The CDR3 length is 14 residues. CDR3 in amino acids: CSATAGTANYGYTF. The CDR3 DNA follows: TGCAGTGCTACTGCCGGGACAGCTAACTATGGCTACACCTTC.

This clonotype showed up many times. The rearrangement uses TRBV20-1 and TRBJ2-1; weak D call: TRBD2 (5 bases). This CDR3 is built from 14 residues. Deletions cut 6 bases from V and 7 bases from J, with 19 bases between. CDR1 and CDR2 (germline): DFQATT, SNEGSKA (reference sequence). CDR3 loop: CSARRRGLVNEQFF. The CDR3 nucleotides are TGCAGTGCCCGCCGACGTGGACTTGTTAATGAGCAGTTCTTC.

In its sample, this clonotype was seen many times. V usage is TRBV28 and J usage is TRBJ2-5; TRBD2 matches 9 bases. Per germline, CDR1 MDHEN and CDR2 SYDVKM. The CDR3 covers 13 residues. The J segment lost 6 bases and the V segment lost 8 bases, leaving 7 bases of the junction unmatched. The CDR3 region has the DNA TGTGCCAGCGGGGGACTAGCTAGGAAGACCCAGTACTTC. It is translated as CASGGLARKTQYF. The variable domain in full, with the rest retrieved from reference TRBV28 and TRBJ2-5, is DVKVTQSSRYLVKRTGEKVFLECVQDMDHENMFWYRQDPGLGLRLIYFSYDVKMKEKGDIPEGYSVSREKKERFSLILESASTNQTSMYLCASGGLARKTQYFGPGTRLLVL.

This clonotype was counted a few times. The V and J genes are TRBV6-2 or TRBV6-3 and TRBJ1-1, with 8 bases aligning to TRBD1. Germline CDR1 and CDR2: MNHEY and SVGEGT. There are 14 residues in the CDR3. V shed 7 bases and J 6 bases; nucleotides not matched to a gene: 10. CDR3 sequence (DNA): TGTGCCAGCACCAGGACAGGGCGTTCTGCTGAAGCTTTCTTT. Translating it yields CASTRTGRSAEAFF.

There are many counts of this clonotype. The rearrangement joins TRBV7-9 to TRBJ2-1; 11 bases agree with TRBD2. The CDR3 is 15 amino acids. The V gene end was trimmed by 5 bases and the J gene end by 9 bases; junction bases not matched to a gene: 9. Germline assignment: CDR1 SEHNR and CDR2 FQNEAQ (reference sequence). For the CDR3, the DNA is TGTGCCAGCAGCATTACTAGCGGGAGCTTGGGTGAGCAGTTCTTC. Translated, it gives CASSITSGSLGEQFF.

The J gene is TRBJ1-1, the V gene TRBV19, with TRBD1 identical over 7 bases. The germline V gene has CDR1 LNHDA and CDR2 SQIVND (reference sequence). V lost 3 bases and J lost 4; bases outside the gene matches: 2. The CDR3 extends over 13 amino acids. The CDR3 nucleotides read TGTGCCAGTAGTATTCAGGGGGTCACTGAAGCTTTCTTT. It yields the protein CASSIQGVTEAFF. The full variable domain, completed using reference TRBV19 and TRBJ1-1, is DGGITQSPKYLFRKEGQNVTLSCEQNLNHDAMYWYRQDPGQGLRLIYYSQIVNDFQKGDIAEGYSVSREKKESFPLTVTSAQKNPTAFYLCASSIQGVTEAFFGQGTRLTVV.

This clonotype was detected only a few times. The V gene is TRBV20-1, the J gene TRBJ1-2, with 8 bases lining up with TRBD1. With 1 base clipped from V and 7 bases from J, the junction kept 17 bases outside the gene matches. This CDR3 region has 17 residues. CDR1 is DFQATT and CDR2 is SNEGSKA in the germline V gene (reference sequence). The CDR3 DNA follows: TGCAGTGCTAGAGGAAGCACTATGGACAGGGCAGTGGGTGGCTACACCTTC. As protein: CSARGSTMDRAVGGYTF.